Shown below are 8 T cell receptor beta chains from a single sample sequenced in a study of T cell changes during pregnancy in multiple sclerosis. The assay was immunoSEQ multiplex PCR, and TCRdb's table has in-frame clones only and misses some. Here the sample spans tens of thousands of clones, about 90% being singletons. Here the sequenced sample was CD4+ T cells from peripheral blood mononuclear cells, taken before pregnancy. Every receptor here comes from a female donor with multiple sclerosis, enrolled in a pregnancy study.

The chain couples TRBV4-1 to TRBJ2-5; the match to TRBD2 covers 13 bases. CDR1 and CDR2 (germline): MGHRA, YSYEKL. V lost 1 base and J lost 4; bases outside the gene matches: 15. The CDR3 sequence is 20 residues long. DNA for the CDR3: TGCGCCAGCAGCCAAGGCCAGGGTGGACTACTAGCGGGGGGGCTAGAGACCCAGTACTTC. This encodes CASSQGQGGLLAGGLETQYF.

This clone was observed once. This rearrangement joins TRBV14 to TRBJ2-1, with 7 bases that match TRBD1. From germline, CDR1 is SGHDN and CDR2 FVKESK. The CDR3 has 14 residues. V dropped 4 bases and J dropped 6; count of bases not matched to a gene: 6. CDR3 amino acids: CASSPQGYFNEQFF. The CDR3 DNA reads TGTGCCAGCAGCCCACAGGGGTACTTCAATGAGCAGTTCTTC.

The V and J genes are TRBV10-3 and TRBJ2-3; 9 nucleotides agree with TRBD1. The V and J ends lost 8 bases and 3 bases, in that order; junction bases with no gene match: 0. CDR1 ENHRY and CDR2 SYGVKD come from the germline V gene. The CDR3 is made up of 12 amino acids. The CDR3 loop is CAIGTGTDTQYF. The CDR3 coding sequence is TGTGCCATCGGGACAGGGACAGATACGCAGTATTTT.

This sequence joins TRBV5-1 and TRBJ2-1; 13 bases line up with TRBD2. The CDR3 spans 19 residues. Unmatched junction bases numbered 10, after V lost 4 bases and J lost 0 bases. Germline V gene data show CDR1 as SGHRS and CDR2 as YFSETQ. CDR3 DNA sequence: TGCGCCAGCAGCCTAAAGACTAGCGGGGGGCCTAGCTCCTACAATGAGCAGTTCTTC. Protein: CASSLKTSGGPSSYNEQFF.

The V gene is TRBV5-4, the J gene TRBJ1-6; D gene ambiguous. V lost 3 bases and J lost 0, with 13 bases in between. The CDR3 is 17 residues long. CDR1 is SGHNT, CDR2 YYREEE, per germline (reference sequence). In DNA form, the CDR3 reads TGTGCCAGCAGCTCCGCCACTGAGAGCTCCTATAATTCACCCCTCCACTTT. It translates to CASSSATESSYNSPLHF.

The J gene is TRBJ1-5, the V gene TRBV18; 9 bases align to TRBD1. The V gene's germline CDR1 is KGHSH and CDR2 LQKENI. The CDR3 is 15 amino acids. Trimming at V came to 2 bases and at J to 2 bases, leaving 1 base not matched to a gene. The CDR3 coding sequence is TGTGCCAGCTCACCAAGGACAGGGGGCAATCAGCCCCAGCATTTT. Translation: CASSPRTGGNQPQHF.

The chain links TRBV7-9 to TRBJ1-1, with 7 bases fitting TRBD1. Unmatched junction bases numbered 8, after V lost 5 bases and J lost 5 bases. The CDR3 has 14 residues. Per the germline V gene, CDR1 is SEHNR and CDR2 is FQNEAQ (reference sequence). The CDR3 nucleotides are TGTGCCAGCAGCCCACGGACAGGAGGTACTGAAGCTTTCTTT. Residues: CASSPRTGGTEAFF.

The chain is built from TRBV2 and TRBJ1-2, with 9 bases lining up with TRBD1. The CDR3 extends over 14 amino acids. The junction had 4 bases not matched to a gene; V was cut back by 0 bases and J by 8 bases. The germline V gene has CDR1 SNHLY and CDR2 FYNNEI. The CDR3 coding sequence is TGTGCCAGCAGTGAAGCGCGACAGGGGGGAGGCTACACCTTC. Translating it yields CASSEARQGGGYTF.